This T cell receptor (beta chain) was sequenced for a study of cytomegalovirus exposure and HLA in healthy donors. Trimming took 5 bases from V and 1 from J; bases not matched to a gene: 4. The CDR3 contains 14 residues. Germline loops: CDR1 MDHEN, CDR2 SYDVKM. Concerning this clone: Antigen specificity is unknown.

Study findings and constraints: Some TCR beta chains (about 180 of them) were listed as cytomegalovirus-associated. Rare TCR sequences dominated, though some public TCRs recurred in many donors.

Sequencing was performed with immunoSEQ multiplex PCR; in TCRdb, only in-frame clones are kept and a portion is missing. The top ten clones hold 0.37% of a sample with some 250,000 clones, nearly 90% of them seen once. The chain carries TRBV28 and TRBJ2-7; 8 bases match TRBD2. What was sequenced was PBMCs. This receptor was obtained from a young woman in good health and CMV-seronegative. CDR3 sequence: CASSAPGGSYEQYF. The DNA for the CDR3 is TGTGCCAGCAGTGCACCGGGGGGGTCCTACGAGCAGTACTTC.